A selection of T cell receptor beta chains follows, all from one sample in a study of T cell repertoires in cytomegalovirus infection. MiXCR, run by TCRdb on the reads, gives a single entry per CDR3 protein. The sample consists of about 920,000 distinct CDR3 sequences, around 32% of them appearing once. No cognate antigen is known for these TCRs. Specimen: cultured CD8+ T cells from PBMCs, collected from culture after CMV antigen stimulation. The receptors originated from a human donor in good health (CMV status not recorded). Some clones in this sample may be carry-over from other donors' samples. Each CDR3 is given with its conserved first and last residue. D genes are given only for firm matches. Where a row states a size, it is once, few, many or the class of an expanded clone; other rows omit it.

-	TRBV5-4	TRBJ1-1	-	CASSLNGKGAFF	TGTGCCAGCAGCTTGAACGGGAAAGGGGCTTTCTTT
-	TRBV13	TRBJ1-1	many	CASSLREALGNTEAFF	TGTGCCAGCAGCCTCAGGGAGGCGCTGGGAAACACTGAAGCTTTCTTT
-	TRBV11-2	TRBJ1-1	-	CASSPHRTVMNTEAFF	TGTGCCAGCAGCCCACACAGGACAGTCATGAACACTGAAGCTTTCTTT
-	TRBV6-6	TRBJ1-4	few	CASSPPGGAGATNEKLFF	TGTGCCAGCAGCCCACCGGGGGGGGCTGGGGCAACTAATGAAAAACTGTTTTTT
-	TRBV12-3/TRBV12-4	TRBJ2-7	-	CASRSSSYEQYF	TGTGCCAGCAGATCTAGCTCCTACGAGCAGTACTTC
-	TRBV6-6	TRBJ1-1	few	CASSYLTRPNTEAFF	TGTGCCAGCAGTTACCTGACACGCCCGAACACTGAAGCTTTCTTT
TRBD1	TRBV12-5	TRBJ2-3	few	CASGFQQGVGTDTQYF	TGTGCTAGTGGTTTCCAACAGGGGGTTGGCACAGATACGCAGTATTTT
-	TRBV4-1	TRBJ2-4	-	CASSQDRRSGAKNIQYF	TGCGCCAGCAGCCAAGATAGGAGGAGCGGGGCCAAAAACATTCAGTACTTC
TRBD2	TRBV7-8	TRBJ2-5	-	CASSFSSAGGGETQYF	TGTGCCAGCAGCTTCTCCTCGGCGGGGGGAGGAGAGACCCAGTACTTC
-	TRBV28	TRBJ1-2	-	CASSFTPGPTYTF	TGTGCCAGCAGTTTTACTCCGGGGCCTACTTACACCTTC
-	TRBV7-6	TRBJ2-4	-	CASSSMAAKNIQYF	TGTGCCAGCAGCTCGATGGCAGCCAAAAACATTCAGTACTTC
TRBD1	TRBV6-2/TRBV6-3	TRBJ2-4	-	CASSYPKGQGLAKNIQYF	TGTGCCAGCAGTTACCCGAAAGGACAGGGGCTAGCCAAAAACATTCAGTACTTC
-	TRBV19	TRBJ2-1	few	CASSIDLTGFGELEQFF	TGTGCCAGTAGTATAGACCTAACAGGGTTCGGGGAACTTGAGCAGTTCTTC
TRBD1	TRBV7-2	TRBJ2-5	-	CASSADRGSETQYF	TGTGCCAGCAGCGCCGACAGGGGATCAGAGACCCAGTACTTC
TRBD2	TRBV27	TRBJ2-7	few	CASSLVPGGRYEQYF	TGTGCCAGCAGTTTAGTTCCGGGGGGACGCTACGAGCAGTACTTC
TRBD1	TRBV10-3	TRBJ2-7	few	CAISGGQVREQYF	TGTGCCATCAGTGGCGGACAGGTACGCGAGCAGTACTTC
-	TRBV24-1	TRBJ1-4	-	CASSGRGGEKLFF	TGTGCCTCCTCGGGCAGGGGAGGTGAAAAACTGTTTTTT
-	TRBV27	TRBJ1-2	-	CASSFGGGGGYTF	TGTGCCAGCAGTTTCGGGGGGGGAGGGGGCTACACCTTC
-	TRBV5-6	TRBJ2-1	once	CATSLGYEQFF	TGTGCCACTTCGCTGGGATATGAGCAGTTCTTC
-	TRBV24-1	TRBJ1-5	-	CATSGGGNNQPQHF	TGTGCCACCAGTGGGGGGGGGAACAATCAGCCCCAGCATTTT
-	TRBV4-3	TRBJ1-4	medium-sized	CASSQGESTNEKLFF	TGCGCCAGCAGCCAAGGGGAGTCAACTAATGAAAAACTGTTTTTT
TRBD1	TRBV4-1	TRBJ2-1	-	CASSQDGQGNEQFF	TGCGCCAGCAGCCAAGACGGACAGGGAAATGAGCAGTTCTTC
-	TRBV19	TRBJ2-1	-	CASRRGGEKNEQFF	TGTGCCAGTCGGAGGGGGGGGGAGAAAAATGAGCAGTTCTTC